This T cell receptor beta chain was identified during a study of response to subunit inactivated influenza vaccine. General observations from the study: The authors suggested that few new T cells are recruited per seasonal influenza vaccination.

TCRdb fed the RT-PCR reads into MiXCR, producing one record per CDR3 protein. This sample has some 300,000 distinct CDR3 sequences, with 20% to 25% found just once. Germline CDR1 and CDR2: SGHTA and FQGNSA. V was trimmed by 5 bases and J by 10 bases, leaving 15 bases between them. The CDR3 consists of 13 residues. As to this clonotype: Its antigen is unknown.

The sequence was obtained from a man between 50 and 75 years old who received an inactivated influenza vaccine. Sequenced material: PBMCs from blood, taken approximately 22 months after vaccination. The genes are TRBV7-2 and TRBJ2-1; D is perhaps TRBD1 or TRBD2 (5 bases each). Here the CDR3 DNA reads TGTGCCAGCAGCCCAGGGACGCACCAAGAGCAGTTCTTC. Its translation: CASSPGTHQEQFF. Full variable domain (missing parts from reference TRBV7-2 and TRBJ2-1): GAGVSQSPSNKVTEKGKDVELRCDPISGHTALYWYRQSLGQGLEFLIYFQGNSAPDKSGLPSDRFSAERTGGSVSTLTIQRTQQEDSAVYLCASSPGTHQEQFFGPGTRLTVL.